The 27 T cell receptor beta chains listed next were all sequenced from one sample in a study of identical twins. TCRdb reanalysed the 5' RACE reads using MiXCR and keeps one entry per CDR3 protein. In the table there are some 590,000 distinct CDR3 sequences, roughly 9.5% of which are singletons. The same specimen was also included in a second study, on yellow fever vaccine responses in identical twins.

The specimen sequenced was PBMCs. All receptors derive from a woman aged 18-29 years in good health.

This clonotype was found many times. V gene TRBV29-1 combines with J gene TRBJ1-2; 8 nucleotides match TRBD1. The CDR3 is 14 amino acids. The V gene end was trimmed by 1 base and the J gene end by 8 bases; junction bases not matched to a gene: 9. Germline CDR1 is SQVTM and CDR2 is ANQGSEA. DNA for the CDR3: TGCAGCGTTGAAGTGTGGACAGGGCAAGGCGGCTACACCTTC. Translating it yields CSVEVWTGQGGYTF.

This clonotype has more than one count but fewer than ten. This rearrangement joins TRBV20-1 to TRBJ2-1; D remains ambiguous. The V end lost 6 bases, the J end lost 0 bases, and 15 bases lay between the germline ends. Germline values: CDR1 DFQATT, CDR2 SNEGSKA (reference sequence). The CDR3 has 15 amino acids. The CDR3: CSAKAERRSYNEQFF. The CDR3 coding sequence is TGCAGTGCAAAAGCCGAGAGACGCTCCTACAATGAGCAGTTCTTC.

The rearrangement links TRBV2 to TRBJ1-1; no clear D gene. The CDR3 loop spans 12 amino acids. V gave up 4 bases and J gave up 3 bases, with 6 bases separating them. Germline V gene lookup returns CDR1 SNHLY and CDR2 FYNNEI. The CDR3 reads CASSGIYTEAFF. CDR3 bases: TGTGCCAGCAGTGGGATTTACACTGAAGCTTTCTTT.

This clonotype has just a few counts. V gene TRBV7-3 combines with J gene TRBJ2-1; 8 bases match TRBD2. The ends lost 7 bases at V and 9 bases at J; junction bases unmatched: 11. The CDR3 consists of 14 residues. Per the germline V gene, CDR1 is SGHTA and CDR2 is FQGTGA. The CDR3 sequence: CASTQSRGGGEQFF. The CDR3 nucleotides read TGTGCCAGCACCCAATCCCGGGGGGGGGGTGAGCAGTTCTTC.

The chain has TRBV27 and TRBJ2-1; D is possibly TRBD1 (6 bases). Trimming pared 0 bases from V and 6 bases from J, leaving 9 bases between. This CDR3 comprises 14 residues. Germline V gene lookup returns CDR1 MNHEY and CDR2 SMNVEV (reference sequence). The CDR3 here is CASSLSGTLNEQFF. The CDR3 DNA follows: TGTGCCAGCAGTTTATCCGGGACACTCAATGAGCAGTTCTTC.

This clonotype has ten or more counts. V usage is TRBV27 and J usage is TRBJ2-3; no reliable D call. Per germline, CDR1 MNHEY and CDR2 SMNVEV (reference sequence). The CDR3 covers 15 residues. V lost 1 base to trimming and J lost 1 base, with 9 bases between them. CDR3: CASSLYNDRTDTQYF. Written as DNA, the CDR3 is TGTGCCAGCAGTTTATATAACGACCGCACAGATACGCAGTATTTT.

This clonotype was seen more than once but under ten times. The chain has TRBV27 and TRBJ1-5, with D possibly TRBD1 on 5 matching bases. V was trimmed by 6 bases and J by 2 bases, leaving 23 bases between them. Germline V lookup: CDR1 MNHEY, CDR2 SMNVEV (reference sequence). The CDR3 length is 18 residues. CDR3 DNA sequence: TGTGCCAGCAGAACCAGGGAGGGGAAAATTCTGGGCAATCAGCCCCAGCATTTT. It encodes CASRTREGKILGNQPQHF.

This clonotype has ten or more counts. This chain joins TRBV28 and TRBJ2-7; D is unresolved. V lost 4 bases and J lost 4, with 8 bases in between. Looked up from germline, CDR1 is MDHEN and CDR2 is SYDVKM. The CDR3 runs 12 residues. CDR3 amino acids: CASSWVFYEQYF. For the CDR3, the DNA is TGTGCCAGCAGTTGGGTATTTTACGAGCAGTACTTC.

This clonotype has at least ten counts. The CDR3 region has the DNA TGTGCCAGCAGTCACGCAGAGGGGGGTACCTACAATGAGCAGTTCTTC. It translates to CASSHAEGGTYNEQFF. The rearrangement uses TRBV6-5 and TRBJ2-1; the D gene could be TRBD1 or TRBD2 (6 bases each). V was shortened by 5 bases and J by 2 bases, with 16 bases between the two germline ends. Looked up from germline, CDR1 is MNHEY and CDR2 is SVGAGI. The CDR3 is 16 amino acids.

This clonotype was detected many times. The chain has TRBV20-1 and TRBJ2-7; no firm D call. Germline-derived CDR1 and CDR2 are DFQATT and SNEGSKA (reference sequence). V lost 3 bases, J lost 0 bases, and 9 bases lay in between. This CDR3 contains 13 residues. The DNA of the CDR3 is TGCAGTGCTAGGGACGTCTACTCCTACGAGCAGTACTTC. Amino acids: CSARDVYSYEQYF.

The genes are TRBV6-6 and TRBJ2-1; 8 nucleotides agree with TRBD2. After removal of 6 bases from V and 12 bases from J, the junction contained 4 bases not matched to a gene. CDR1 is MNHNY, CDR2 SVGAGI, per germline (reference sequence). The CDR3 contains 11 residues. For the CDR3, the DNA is TGTGCCAGCAGCCCACTAGCGGTGCAGTTCTTC. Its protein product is CASSPLAVQFF.

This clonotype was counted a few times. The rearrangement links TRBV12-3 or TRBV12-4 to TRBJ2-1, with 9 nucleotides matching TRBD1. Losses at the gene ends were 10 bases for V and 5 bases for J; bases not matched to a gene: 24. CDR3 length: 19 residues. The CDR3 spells CAICLLDRGSRVNDNEQFF. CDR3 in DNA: TGTGCCATCTGTTTGCTAGACAGGGGGAGCCGGGTAAACGACAATGAGCAGTTCTTC.

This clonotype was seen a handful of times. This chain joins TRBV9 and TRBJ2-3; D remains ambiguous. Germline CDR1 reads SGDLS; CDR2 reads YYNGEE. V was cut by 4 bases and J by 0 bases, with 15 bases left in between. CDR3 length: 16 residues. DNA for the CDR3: TGTGCCAGCAGCTTTCGGCAGGCCACTAGCACAGATACGCAGTATTTT. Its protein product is CASSFRQATSTDTQYF. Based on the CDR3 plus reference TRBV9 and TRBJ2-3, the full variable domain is DSGVTQTPKHLITATGQRVTLRCSPRSGDLSVYWYQQSLDQGLQFLIQYYNGEERAKGNILERFSAQQFPDLHSELNLSSLELGDSALYFCASSFRQATSTDTQYFGPGTRLTVL.

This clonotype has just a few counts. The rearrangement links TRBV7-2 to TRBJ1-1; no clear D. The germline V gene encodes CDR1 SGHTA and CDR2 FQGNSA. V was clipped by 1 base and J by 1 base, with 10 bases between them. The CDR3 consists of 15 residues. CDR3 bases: TGTGCCAGCAGCTTAGATTCGAACCCGAACACTGAAGCTTTCTTT. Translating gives CASSLDSNPNTEAFF.

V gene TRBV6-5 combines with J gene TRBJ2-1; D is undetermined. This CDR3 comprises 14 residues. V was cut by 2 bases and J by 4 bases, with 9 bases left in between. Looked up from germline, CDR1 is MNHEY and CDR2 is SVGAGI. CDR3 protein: CASSYRSDYNEQFF. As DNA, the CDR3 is TGTGCCAGCAGTTACCGGTCGGATTACAATGAGCAGTTCTTC.

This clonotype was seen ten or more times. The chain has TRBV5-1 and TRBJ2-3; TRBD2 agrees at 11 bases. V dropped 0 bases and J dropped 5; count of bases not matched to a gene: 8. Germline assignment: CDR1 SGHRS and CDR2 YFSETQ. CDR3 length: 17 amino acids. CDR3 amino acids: CASSLALAGGYGDTQYF. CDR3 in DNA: TGCGCCAGCAGCTTGGCCCTAGCGGGGGGATATGGAGATACGCAGTATTTT.

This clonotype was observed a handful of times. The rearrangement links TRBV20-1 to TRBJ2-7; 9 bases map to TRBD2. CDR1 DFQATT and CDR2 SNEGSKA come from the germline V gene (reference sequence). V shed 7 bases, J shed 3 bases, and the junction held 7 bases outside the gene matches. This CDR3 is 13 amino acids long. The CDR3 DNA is TGCAGTGTTGCTAGCGGGACTAACTACGAGCAGTACTTC. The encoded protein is CSVASGTNYEQYF.

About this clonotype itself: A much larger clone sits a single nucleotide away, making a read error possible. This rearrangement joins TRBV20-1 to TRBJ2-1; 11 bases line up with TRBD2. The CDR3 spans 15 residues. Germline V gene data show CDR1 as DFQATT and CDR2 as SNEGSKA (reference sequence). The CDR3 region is CCARDPSGRYNEQFF. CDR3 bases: TGCTGTGCTAGAGATCCTAGCGGGAGGTACAATGAGCAGTTCTTC.

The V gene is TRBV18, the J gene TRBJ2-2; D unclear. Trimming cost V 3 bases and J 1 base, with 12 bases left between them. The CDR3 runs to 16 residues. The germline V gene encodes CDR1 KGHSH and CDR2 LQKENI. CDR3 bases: TGTGCCAGCTCACCCACGAAATACGGGAACACCGGGGAGCTGTTTTTT. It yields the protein CASSPTKYGNTGELFF.

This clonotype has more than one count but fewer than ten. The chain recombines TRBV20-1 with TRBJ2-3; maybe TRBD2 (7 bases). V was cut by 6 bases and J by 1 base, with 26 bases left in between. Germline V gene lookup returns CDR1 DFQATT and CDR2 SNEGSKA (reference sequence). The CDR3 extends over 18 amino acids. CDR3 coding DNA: TGCAGTGCCTCACGGGGGAGGGGGGGGCTGAGCGGCACAGATACGCAGTATTTT. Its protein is CSASRGRGGLSGTDTQYF.

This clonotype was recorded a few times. The CDR3 nucleotides read TGTGCCAGCAGTTCAACCCCGGCGGCGGATGAGCAGTTCTTC. Amino acid sequence: CASSSTPAADEQFF. The rearrangement links TRBV12-3 or TRBV12-4 to TRBJ2-1; no clear D. This CDR3 has 14 amino acids. With 4 bases removed from V and 8 bases from J, the gap between germline ends came to 15 bases.

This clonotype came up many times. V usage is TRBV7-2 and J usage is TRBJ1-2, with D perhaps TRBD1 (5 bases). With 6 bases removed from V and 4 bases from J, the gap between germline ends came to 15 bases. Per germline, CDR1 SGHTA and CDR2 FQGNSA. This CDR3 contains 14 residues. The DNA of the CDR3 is TGTGCCAGCAGACAGACAGACGGGCTCTATGGCTACACCTTC. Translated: CASRQTDGLYGYTF. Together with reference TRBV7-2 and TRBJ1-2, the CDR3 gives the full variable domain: GAGVSQSPSNKVTEKGKDVELRCDPISGHTALYWYRQSLGQGLEFLIYFQGNSAPDKSGLPSDRFSAERTGGSVSTLTIQRTQQEDSAVYLCASRQTDGLYGYTFGSGTRLTVV.

The CDR3 coding sequence is TGTGCCAGCAGCCCGCACATGGAGGACTTGAACACTGAAGCTTTCTTT. Its translation: CASSPHMEDLNTEAFF. The chain employs TRBV3-1 and TRBJ1-1; D is undetermined. The germline V gene encodes CDR1 LGHDT and CDR2 YNNKEL (reference sequence). The CDR3 contains 16 residues. Trimming pared 4 bases from V and 0 bases from J, leaving 15 bases between.

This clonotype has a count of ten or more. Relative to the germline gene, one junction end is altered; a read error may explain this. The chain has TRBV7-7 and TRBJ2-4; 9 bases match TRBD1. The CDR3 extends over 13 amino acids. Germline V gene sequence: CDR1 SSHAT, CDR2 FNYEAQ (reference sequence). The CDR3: CASSLDRGGIQYF. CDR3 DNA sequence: TGTGCTAGCAGTTTGGACAGGGGTGGCATTCAGTACTTC.

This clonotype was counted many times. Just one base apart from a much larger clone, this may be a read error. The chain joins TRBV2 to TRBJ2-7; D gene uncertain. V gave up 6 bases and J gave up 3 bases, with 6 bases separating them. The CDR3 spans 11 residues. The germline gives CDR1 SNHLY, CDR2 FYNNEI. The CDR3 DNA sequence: TGTGCCAGCAGGTTAAGCTACGAGCAGTACTTC. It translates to CASRLSYEQYF.

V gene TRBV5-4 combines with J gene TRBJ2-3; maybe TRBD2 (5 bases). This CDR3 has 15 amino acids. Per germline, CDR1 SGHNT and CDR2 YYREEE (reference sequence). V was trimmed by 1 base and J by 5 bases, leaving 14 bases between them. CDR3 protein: CASSLYSHGEDTQYF. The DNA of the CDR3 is TGTGCCAGCAGCTTGTATTCTCACGGGGAAGATACGCAGTATTTT.

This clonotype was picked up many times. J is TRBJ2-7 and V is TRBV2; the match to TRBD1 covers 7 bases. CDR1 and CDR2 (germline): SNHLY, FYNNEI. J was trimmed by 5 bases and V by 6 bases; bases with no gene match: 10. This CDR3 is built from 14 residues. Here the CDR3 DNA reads TGTGCCAGCAGAGCAAAGGGACAGCTCAACGAGCAGTACTTC. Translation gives CASRAKGQLNEQYF.